Listed here is a single T cell receptor (beta chain). This specimen comes from a study of T cells after yellow fever vaccination. The germline V gene encodes CDR1 SGHTA and CDR2 FQGNSA. V lost 1 base, J lost 1 base, and 7 bases lay in between. The CDR3 runs 14 residues. Via MiXCR, TCRdb re-called the 5' RACE reads, giving one row per CDR3 protein. The table records a few hundred thousand distinct CDR3 sequences, around 7% of them present only once. The clonotype was recovered from a man aged 25 to 40 who received the YFV17D yellow fever vaccine. V is TRBV7-2 and J is TRBJ2-5; D unresolved. The sequencing used CD4+ T cells sorted from PBMCs, collected 15 days after the yellow fever booster vaccination. The CDR3 loop reads CASSLVMTQETQYF. The CDR3, as DNA: TGTGCCAGCAGCTTAGTGATGACCCAAGAGACCCAGTACTTC.